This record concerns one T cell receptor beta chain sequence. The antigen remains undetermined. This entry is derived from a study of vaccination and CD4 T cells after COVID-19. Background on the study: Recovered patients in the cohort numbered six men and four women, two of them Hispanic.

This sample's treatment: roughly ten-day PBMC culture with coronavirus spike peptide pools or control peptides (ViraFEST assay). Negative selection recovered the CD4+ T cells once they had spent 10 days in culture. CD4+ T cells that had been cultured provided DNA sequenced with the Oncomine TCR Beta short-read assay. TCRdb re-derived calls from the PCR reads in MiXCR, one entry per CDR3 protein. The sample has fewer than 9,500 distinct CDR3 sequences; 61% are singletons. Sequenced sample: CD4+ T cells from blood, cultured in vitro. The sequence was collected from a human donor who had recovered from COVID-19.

CDR3 nucleotide sequence: TGTGCCAGCAGTGAACTGTGGGGGCGACACTCACCCCTCCACTTT. Translated, it gives CASSELWGRHSPLHF. This chain links TRBV6-1 with TRBJ1-6; D is possibly TRBD1 (6 bases). Trimming shortened V by 2 bases and J by 10 bases, and 15 bases separated the two germline ends. From germline, CDR1 is MNHNS and CDR2 SASEGT. This CDR3 spans 15 amino acids.